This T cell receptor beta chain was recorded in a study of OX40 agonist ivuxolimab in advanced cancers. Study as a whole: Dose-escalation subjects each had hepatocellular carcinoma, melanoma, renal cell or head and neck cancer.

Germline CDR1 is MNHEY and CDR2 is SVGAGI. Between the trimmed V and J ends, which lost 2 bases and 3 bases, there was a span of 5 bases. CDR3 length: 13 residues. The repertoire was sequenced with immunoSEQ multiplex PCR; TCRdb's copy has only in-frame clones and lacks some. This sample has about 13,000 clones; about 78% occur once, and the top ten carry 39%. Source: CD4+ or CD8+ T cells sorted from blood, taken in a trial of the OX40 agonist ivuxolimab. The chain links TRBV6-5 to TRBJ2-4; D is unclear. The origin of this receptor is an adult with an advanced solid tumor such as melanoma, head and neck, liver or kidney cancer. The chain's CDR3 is CASSYRSKNIQYF. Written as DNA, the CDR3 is TGTGCCAGCAGTTACCGCAGCAAAAACATTCAGTACTTC.